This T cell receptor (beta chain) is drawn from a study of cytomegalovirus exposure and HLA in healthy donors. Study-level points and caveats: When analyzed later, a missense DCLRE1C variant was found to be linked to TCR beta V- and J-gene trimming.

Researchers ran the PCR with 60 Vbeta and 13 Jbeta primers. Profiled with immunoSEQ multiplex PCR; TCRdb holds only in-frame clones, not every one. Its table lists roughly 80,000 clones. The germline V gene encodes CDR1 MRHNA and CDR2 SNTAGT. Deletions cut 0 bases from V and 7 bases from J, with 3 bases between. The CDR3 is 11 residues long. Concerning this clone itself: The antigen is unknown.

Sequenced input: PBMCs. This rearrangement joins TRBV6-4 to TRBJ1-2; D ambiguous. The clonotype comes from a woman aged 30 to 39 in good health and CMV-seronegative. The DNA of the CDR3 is TGTGCCAGCAGTGACTCCCGTGGCTACACCTTC. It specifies CASSDSRGYTF.